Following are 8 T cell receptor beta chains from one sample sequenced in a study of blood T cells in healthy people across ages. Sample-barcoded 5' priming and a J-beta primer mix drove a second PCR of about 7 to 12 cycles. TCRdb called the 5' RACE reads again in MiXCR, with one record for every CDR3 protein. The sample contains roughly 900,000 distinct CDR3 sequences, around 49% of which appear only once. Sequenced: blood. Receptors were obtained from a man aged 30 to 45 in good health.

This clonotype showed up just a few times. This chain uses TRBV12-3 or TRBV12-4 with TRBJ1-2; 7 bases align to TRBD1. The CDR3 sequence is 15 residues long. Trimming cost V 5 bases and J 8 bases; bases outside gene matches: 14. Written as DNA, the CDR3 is TGTGCCAGCAGTCGTCGGACAGGACATGATTCCGGCTACACCTTC. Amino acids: CASSRRTGHDSGYTF.

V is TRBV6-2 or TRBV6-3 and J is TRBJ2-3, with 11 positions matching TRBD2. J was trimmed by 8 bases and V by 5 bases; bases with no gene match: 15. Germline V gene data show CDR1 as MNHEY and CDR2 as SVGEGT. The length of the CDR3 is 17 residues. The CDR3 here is CASSPFRLAGFVGTQYF. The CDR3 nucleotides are TGTGCCAGCAGTCCATTCCGACTAGCGGGGTTCGTCGGTACGCAGTATTTT.

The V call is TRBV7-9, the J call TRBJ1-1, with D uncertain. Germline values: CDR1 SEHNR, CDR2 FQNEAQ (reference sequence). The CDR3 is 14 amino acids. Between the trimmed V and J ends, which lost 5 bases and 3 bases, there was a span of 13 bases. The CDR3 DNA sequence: TGTGCCAGCAGCCTTACCCTAGAGGACACTGAAGCTTTCTTT. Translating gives CASSLTLEDTEAFF.

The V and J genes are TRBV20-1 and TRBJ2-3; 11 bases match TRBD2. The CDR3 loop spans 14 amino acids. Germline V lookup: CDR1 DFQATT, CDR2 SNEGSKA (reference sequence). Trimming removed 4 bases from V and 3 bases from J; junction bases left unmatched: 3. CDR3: CSATLAGVTDTQYF. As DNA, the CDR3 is TGCAGTGCTACACTAGCGGGGGTAACAGATACGCAGTATTTT.

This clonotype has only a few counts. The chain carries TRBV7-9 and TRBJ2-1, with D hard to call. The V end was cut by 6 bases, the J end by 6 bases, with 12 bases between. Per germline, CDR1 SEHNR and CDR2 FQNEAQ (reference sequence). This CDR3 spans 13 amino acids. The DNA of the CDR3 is TGTGCCAGCAGTCCCTCGGCCCCCAATGAGCAGTTCTTC. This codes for CASSPSAPNEQFF.

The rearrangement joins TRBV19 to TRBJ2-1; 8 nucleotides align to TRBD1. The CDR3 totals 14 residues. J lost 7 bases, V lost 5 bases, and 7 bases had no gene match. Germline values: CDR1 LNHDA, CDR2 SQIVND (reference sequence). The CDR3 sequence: CASSWTGIVNEQFF. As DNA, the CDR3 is TGTGCCAGTAGTTGGACAGGGATTGTAAATGAGCAGTTCTTC. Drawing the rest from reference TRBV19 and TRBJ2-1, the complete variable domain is DGGITQSPKYLFRKEGQNVTLSCEQNLNHDAMYWYRQDPGQGLRLIYYSQIVNDFQKGDIAEGYSVSREKKESFPLTVTSAQKNPTAFYLCASSWTGIVNEQFFGPGTRLTVL.

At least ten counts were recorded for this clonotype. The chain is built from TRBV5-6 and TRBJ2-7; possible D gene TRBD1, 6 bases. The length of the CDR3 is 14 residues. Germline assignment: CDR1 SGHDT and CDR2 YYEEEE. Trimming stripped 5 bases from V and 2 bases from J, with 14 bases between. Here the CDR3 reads CASSSWTDTYEQYF. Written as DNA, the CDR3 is TGTGCCAGCAGTTCCTGGACAGACACCTACGAGCAGTACTTC.

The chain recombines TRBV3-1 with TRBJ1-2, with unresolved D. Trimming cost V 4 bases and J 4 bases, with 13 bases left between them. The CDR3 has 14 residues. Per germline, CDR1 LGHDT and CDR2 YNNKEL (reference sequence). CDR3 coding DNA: TGTGCCAGCAGCCCCATCCCGAGAGGCTATGGCTACACCTTC. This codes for CASSPIPRGYGYTF.